This passage covers 7 T cell receptor beta chains from one sample sequenced in a study of control samples from healthy donors and cancer patients. Sequencing was performed with immunoSEQ multiplex PCR; in TCRdb, only in-frame clones are kept and a portion is missing. The sample gives 70,000 to 85,000 clones, around 83% of which show up once; approximately 10% is in the top ten. Specimen: PBMCs. The receptors were sampled from a man aged 55 to 70 with head and neck cancer.

About this clone: At one end the junction does not follow the germline gene, possibly because of a read error. V and J are TRBV10-1 and TRBJ2-2; D tentatively fits TRBD1 or TRBD2 (5 bases each). Germline V gene data show CDR1 as WNHNN and CDR2 as SYGVQD (reference sequence). This CDR3 is 16 amino acids long. CDR3 nucleotide sequence: TGCGCCAGCAGTGATCACCGGGACCTTCCTCACCGGGGAGCTGTTTTT. It encodes CASSDHRDLPHRGAVF.

The chain combines TRBV7-9 with TRBJ2-3; D is ambiguous. Germline V CDR1 and CDR2: SEHNR, FQNEAQ (reference sequence). The CDR3 covers 11 residues. V gave up 3 bases and J gave up 3 bases, with 1 base separating them. CDR3 in DNA: TGTGCCAGCAGCTTTACAGATACGCAGTATTTT. It translates to CASSFTDTQYF.

This rearrangement joins TRBV3-1 (or the pseudogene TRBV3-2) to TRBJ1-5, with D possibly matching TRBD1 (5 bases). Per germline, CDR1 LGHDT and CDR2 YNNKEL (reference sequence). This CDR3 is built from 15 residues. The V end lost 4 bases, the J end lost 9 bases, and 19 bases lay between the germline ends. The CDR3 loop reads CASSPQSTGSGPQHF. The CDR3 DNA is TGTGCCAGCAGCCCCCAATCAACAGGATCTGGGCCCCAGCATTTT.

V gene TRBV10-2 combines with J gene TRBJ1-2; tentatively, D is TRBD1 (5 bases). Per germline, CDR1 WSHSY and CDR2 SAAADI. V lost 6 bases and J 0 bases, leaving 8 bases between the germline ends. The CDR3 runs 13 residues. The CDR3 DNA sequence: TGCGCCAGCAGACAGGCACCTAACTATGGCTACACCTTC. As protein: CASRQAPNYGYTF.

The J gene is TRBJ1-5, the V gene TRBV24-1; D is unresolved. The V end was cut by 9 bases, the J end by 1 base, with 9 bases between. Germline V gene lookup returns CDR1 KGHDR and CDR2 SFDVKD. This CDR3 is 13 amino acids long. The CDR3 loop reads CATGMGSNQPQHF. DNA of the CDR3: TGTGCCACCGGGATGGGAAGCAATCAGCCCCAGCATTTT.

This clone was observed a handful of times. The genes are TRBV6-6 and TRBJ2-2, with 14 positions matching TRBD2. Germline V gene lookup returns CDR1 MNHNY and CDR2 SVGAGI (reference sequence). V lost 5 bases and J lost 7; bases outside the gene matches: 12. The CDR3 totals 18 residues. In nucleotides, the CDR3 is TGTGCCAGCAGTCGGGGGCGGGGACTAGCGGGAGAGGTCGGGGAGCTGTTTTTT. Amino acid sequence: CASSRGRGLAGEVGELFF.

The chain uses TRBV3-1 (or the pseudogene TRBV3-2) and TRBJ2-7; 7 bases align to TRBD2. CDR1 is LGHDT and CDR2 is YNNKEL in the germline V gene (reference sequence). CDR3 length equals 15 residues. Trimming took 2 bases from V and 3 from J; bases not matched to a gene: 7. The CDR3 spells CASSQTRLASYEQYF. The CDR3 coding sequence is TGTGCCAGCAGCCAAACTAGACTAGCAAGCTACGAGCAGTACTTC.